The T cell receptor (beta chain) under discussion was sequenced for a study of T cell responses to AZD1222 COVID-19 vaccine. Study conclusions and caveats: Repertoire collection took place solely once the T cell response had peaked. CD4 TCRs associated with vaccination spanned spike, dominating at 160-218 and 743-854.

Trimming removed 1 base from V and 0 bases from J, with 10 bases in between. The CDR3 covers 15 residues. Germline-derived CDR1 and CDR2 are GTSNPN and SVGIG (reference sequence). Concerning this clone itself: Its antigen is as yet unknown.

Here immunoSEQ multiplex PCR was the method, and the copy in TCRdb shows in-frame clones only, minus some. The sample holds some 150,000 clones, more than 70% seen once. This receptor was obtained from an adult in good health. This specimen was peripheral blood, taken on day 0 of AZD1222 vaccination. V gene TRBV30 combines with J gene TRBJ1-5, with a possible D match to TRBD1 (6 bases). The CDR3 is CAWSGGTNSNQPQHF. The CDR3 coding sequence is TGTGCCTGGAGTGGGGGGACAAATAGCAATCAGCCCCAGCATTTT.